This is a list of T cell receptor beta chains from one sample in a study of blood T cell repertoires in COVID-19. Generated by immunoSEQ multiplex PCR, the TCRdb table keeps only in-frame clones and is missing some. The profile shows tens of thousands of clones, 90% of them singletons. The sample taken for sequencing was peripheral blood. These receptors were collected from a man aged 45 to 65 with COVID-19, enrolled during active disease. The CDR3 runs from the conserved cysteine through the conserved F or W. The D gene is left open where the match is weak. The listing skips clone size in some rows; elsewhere it reads once, few, many or a size class.

CDR3nt: TGCGCCAGCAGCTTGTGGTCCGGGGGTCAGCCCCAGCATTTT; CDR3aa: CASSLWSGGQPQHF; j_gene: TRBJ1-5; d_gene: .; abundance: .; v_gene: TRBV5-1
CDR3nt: TGCGCCAGCAGCCTCTCCTCCTACAATGAGCAGTTCTTC; CDR3aa: CASSLSSYNEQFF; j_gene: TRBJ2-1; d_gene: .; abundance: .; v_gene: TRBV5-1
CDR3nt: TGTGCCAGCAGCTTACGACAGCTCGGCTATGGCTACACCTTC; CDR3aa: CASSLRQLGYGYTF; j_gene: TRBJ1-2; d_gene: .; abundance: .; v_gene: TRBV5-6
CDR3nt: TGCGCCAGCAGCCAAGATCGTCTAGCGGGAGCCTACGAGCAGTACTTC; CDR3aa: CASSQDRLAGAYEQYF; j_gene: TRBJ2-7; d_gene: TRBD2; abundance: .; v_gene: TRBV4-3
CDR3nt: TGTGCCAGCAGCCGGAGTAATGAAAAACTGTTTTTT; CDR3aa: CASSRSNEKLFF; j_gene: TRBJ1-4; d_gene: .; abundance: .; v_gene: TRBV3-1/TRBV3-2
CDR3nt: TGCGCCAGCAGCTCGGGACAGGTCGGGGAGACCCAGTACTTC; CDR3aa: CASSSGQVGETQYF; j_gene: TRBJ2-5; d_gene: TRBD1; abundance: few; v_gene: TRBV5-1
CDR3nt: TGTGCCAGTAGTATATTGGGGACAGCCTATGGCTACACCTTC; CDR3aa: CASSILGTAYGYTF; j_gene: TRBJ1-2; d_gene: TRBD1; abundance: .; v_gene: TRBV19
CDR3nt: TGCGCCAGCAGCCGCACAGGGGTGAACACTGAAGCTTTCTTT; CDR3aa: CASSRTGVNTEAFF; j_gene: TRBJ1-1; d_gene: TRBD1; abundance: .; v_gene: TRBV4-1
CDR3nt: TGTGCCAGCGCCCAAAACGGGGTTGTACTCGGGGAGCTGTTTTTT; CDR3aa: CASAQNGVVLGELFF; j_gene: TRBJ2-2; d_gene: .; abundance: .; v_gene: TRBV7-8
CDR3nt: TGTGCCAGCAGCAAGGCACAGTATAGCAATCAGCCCCAGCATTTT; CDR3aa: CASSKAQYSNQPQHF; j_gene: TRBJ1-5; d_gene: .; abundance: .; v_gene: TRBV27
CDR3nt: TGTGCCAGCAGTGAAGAGAACAGGGCAGTGAACTATGGCTACACCTTC; CDR3aa: CASSEENRAVNYGYTF; j_gene: TRBJ1-2; d_gene: .; abundance: .; v_gene: TRBV2
CDR3nt: TGTGCCAGCAGCCCCTGGGGGCAGGATAGCAATCAGCCCCAGCATTTT; CDR3aa: CASSPWGQDSNQPQHF; j_gene: TRBJ1-5; d_gene: .; abundance: .; v_gene: TRBV5-8
CDR3nt: TGTGCCAGTAGTATAGCGGGGGGCGCCAACTATGGCTACACCTTC; CDR3aa: CASSIAGGANYGYTF; j_gene: TRBJ1-2; d_gene: .; abundance: .; v_gene: TRBV19
CDR3nt: TGCGCCAGCAGTTGTCCAGGTTGGACAGGCCCTTTCTATGGCTACACCTTC; CDR3aa: CASSCPGWTGPFYGYTF; j_gene: TRBJ1-2; d_gene: TRBD1; abundance: .; v_gene: TRBV23-1